Shown below are 24 T cell receptor beta chains from a single sample sequenced in a study of blood T cell repertoires in COVID-19. This table comes from immunoSEQ multiplex PCR, and its TCRdb copy is limited to in-frame clones, with some not included. Of tens of thousands of clones in the sample, around 89% were seen once. Sequencing used peripheral blood. The receptors shown here come from a man aged 50-59 years with acute or convalescent COVID-19.

The chain combines TRBV27 with TRBJ1-4, with D possibly matching TRBD1 (5 bases). In germline, CDR1 is MNHEY, CDR2 SMNVEV (reference sequence). CDR3 length equals 14 residues. V lost 9 bases to trimming and J lost 8 bases, with 19 bases between them. The CDR3 sequence is CARRNRGKGEKLFF. DNA of the CDR3: TGTGCCAGAAGGAACCGGGGGAAGGGGGAAAAACTGTTTTTT.

This clone was observed a single time. The chain uses TRBV2 and TRBJ1-5; TRBD1 matches at 7 bases. Germline CDR1 SNHLY, CDR2 FYNNEI. V lost 7 bases to trimming and J lost 0 bases; unmatched junction nucleotides: 3. The CDR3 has 14 residues. CDR3 DNA sequence: TGTGCCAGCAACAGGGGCAATAGCAATCAGCCCCAGCATTTT. It yields the protein CASNRGNSNQPQHF. The whole variable domain, remainder taken from reference TRBV2 and TRBJ1-5, is EPEVTQTPSHQVTQMGQEVILRCVPISNHLYFYWYRQILGQKVEFLVSFYNNEISEKSEIFDDQFSVERPDGSNFTLKIRSTKLEDSAMYFCASNRGNSNQPQHFGDGTRLSIL.

V usage is TRBV4-3 and J usage is TRBJ2-7, with D unresolved. This CDR3 is built from 13 residues. V gave up 0 bases and J gave up 4 bases, with 7 bases separating them. Germline V lookup: CDR1 LGHNA, CDR2 YSLEER. The CDR3 DNA sequence: TGCGCCAGCAGCCAAGATGCCGGGTACGAGCAGTACTTC. The encoded protein is CASSQDAGYEQYF.

The chain has TRBV3-1 (or the pseudogene TRBV3-2) and TRBJ2-1, with no clear D. Germline V CDR1 and CDR2: LGHDT, YNNKEL (reference sequence). The V gene lost 8 bases and the J gene lost 8 bases, with 10 bases spanning the gap. The CDR3 sequence is 11 residues long. CDR3 bases: TGTGCCAGCTCAGAGACATATGAGCAGTTCTTC. This codes for CASSETYEQFF.

The chain has TRBV5-4 and TRBJ2-1; weak D call: TRBD1 (7 bases). This CDR3 contains 16 residues. The germline V and J ends were trimmed by 0 bases and 6 bases, with 16 bases remaining between them. CDR1 SGHNT and CDR2 YYREEE come from the germline V gene (reference sequence). CDR3 sequence: CASSLGLGGNPNEQFF. In nucleotides, the CDR3 is TGTGCCAGCAGCTTGGGACTAGGGGGCAATCCCAATGAGCAGTTCTTC.

The J gene is TRBJ2-5, the V gene TRBV5-1; 7 bases line up with TRBD2. This CDR3 spans 13 amino acids. Germline CDR1 and CDR2: SGHRS and YFSETQ. The trim removed 7 bases at V and 0 bases at J, leaving 3 bases unmatched. The CDR3 here is CASGGTNQETQYF. The CDR3 coding sequence is TGCGCCAGCGGGGGGACTAACCAAGAGACCCAGTACTTC.

V is TRBV20-1 and J is TRBJ2-7; the D is unclear. Trimming left V 2 bases short and J 4 bases short, with 6 bases between. The CDR3 is 11 residues long. Germline V CDR1 and CDR2: DFQATT, SNEGSKA (reference sequence). CDR3 sequence: CSARPGYEQYF. The CDR3 region has the DNA TGCAGTGCTAGACCCGGGTACGAGCAGTACTTC.

This clone was recorded only once. V and J are TRBV5-4 and TRBJ1-2, with TRBD1 identical over 8 bases. CDR1 is SGHNT, CDR2 YYREEE, per germline (reference sequence). Unmatched junction bases numbered 7, after V lost 0 bases and J lost 0 bases. The CDR3 is 17 amino acids. Here the CDR3 DNA reads TGTGCCAGCAGCTTGGCCAGTAGGACAGGGACTAACTATGGCTACACCTTC. It encodes CASSLASRTGTNYGYTF.

The rearrangement joins TRBV18 to TRBJ1-2; D ambiguous. The length of the CDR3 is 15 residues. Germline values: CDR1 KGHSH, CDR2 LQKENI. The V gene lost 2 bases and the J gene lost 5 bases, with 15 bases spanning the gap. In DNA form, the CDR3 reads TGTGCCAGCTCACCAACAGTCCCGCCGCAATATGGCTACACCTTC. This codes for CASSPTVPPQYGYTF.

The gene calls are TRBV5-4 and TRBJ1-1, with D perhaps matching TRBD1 (6 bases). Trimming removed 5 bases at V and 12 bases at J, with 20 bases between. CDR3 length equals 13 residues. Germline values: CDR1 SGHNT, CDR2 YYREEE (reference sequence). CDR3 sequence: CASRSRQVGVTFF. The DNA of the CDR3 is TGTGCCAGCAGATCCAGACAGGTCGGGGTTACTTTCTTT.

The chain carries TRBV24-1 and TRBJ2-7; 11 bases are shared with TRBD1. V lost 3 bases to trimming and J lost 3 bases; unmatched junction nucleotides: 3. This CDR3 spans 15 amino acids. In germline, CDR1 is KGHDR, CDR2 SFDVKD. The CDR3 DNA sequence: TGTGCCACCAGTGATCCCGGGACAGGGGGCTACGAGCAGTACTTC. This translates into CATSDPGTGGYEQYF.

V usage is TRBV11-2 and J usage is TRBJ2-3, with D tentatively TRBD1 (5 bases). V lost 1 base to trimming and J lost 6 bases, with 5 bases between them. CDR3 length: 12 amino acids. CDR1 SGHAT and CDR2 FQNNGV come from the germline V gene. The CDR3 region has the DNA TGTGCCAGCAGCTTAGGGGGCGATACGCAGTATTTT. Its protein product is CASSLGGDTQYF. Full variable domain (remainder filled in from reference TRBV11-2 and TRBJ2-3): EAGVAQSPRYKIIEKRQSVAFWCNPISGHATLYWYQQILGQGPKLLIQFQNNGVVDDSQLPKDRFSAERLKGVDSTLKIQPAKLEDSAVYLCASSLGGDTQYFGPGTRLTVL.

The V call is TRBV6-4, the J call TRBJ2-2; 10 positions match TRBD1. The J segment lost 6 bases and the V segment lost 6 bases, leaving 4 bases of the junction unmatched. Germline CDR1 and CDR2: MRHNA and SNTAGT. CDR3 length equals 14 residues. The CDR3 DNA follows: TGTGCCAGCAGCTTGGGGACAGGGGCCGGGGAGCTGTTTTTT. Protein sequence: CASSLGTGAGELFF.

This rearrangement joins TRBV19 to TRBJ2-1, with 7 positions matching TRBD1. Germline V gene sequence: CDR1 LNHDA, CDR2 SQIVND (reference sequence). V trimming: 4 bases; J trimming: 9 bases; junction bases outside the gene matches: 15. The CDR3 runs 16 residues. CDR3 nucleotide sequence: TGTGCCAGTAGTACGACACAGGGGCTTCCGACCGGTGAGCAGTTCTTC. Its translation: CASSTTQGLPTGEQFF. Variable domain in full (rest from reference TRBV19 and TRBJ2-1): DGGITQSPKYLFRKEGQNVTLSCEQNLNHDAMYWYRQDPGQGLRLIYYSQIVNDFQKGDIAEGYSVSREKKESFPLTVTSAQKNPTAFYLCASSTTQGLPTGEQFFGPGTRLTVL.

This clone has a single count. V and J are TRBV19 and TRBJ2-7; 7 positions agree with TRBD1. CDR3 length: 13 amino acids. The V and J ends lost 9 bases and 2 bases, in that order; junction bases with no gene match: 7. CDR1 and CDR2 from the germline V gene are LNHDA and SQIVND (reference sequence). CDR3 nucleotide sequence: TGTGCCAGCGGGACAGCCTCGCCCTACGAGCAGTACTTC. This gives the protein CASGTASPYEQYF.

The chain employs TRBV7-6 and TRBJ2-3, with 10 bases lining up with TRBD2. Germline values: CDR1 SGHVS, CDR2 FNYEAQ. CDR3 length equals 15 residues. J was trimmed by 5 bases and V by 5 bases; bases with no gene match: 7. Here the CDR3 reads CASSVVAGGGDTQYF. The CDR3, as DNA: TGTGCCAGCAGCGTCGTAGCGGGAGGAGGAGATACGCAGTATTTT.

Here the CDR3 reads CASSEASRLAAYEQYF. The CDR3 nucleotides are TGTGCCAGCAGTGAAGCCTCACGCCTAGCGGCCTACGAGCAGTACTTC. The rearrangement uses TRBV2 and TRBJ2-7; 7 nucleotides match TRBD2. CDR1 and CDR2 from the germline V gene are SNHLY and FYNNEI. V lost 0 bases and J lost 2; bases outside the gene matches: 7. The length of the CDR3 is 16 residues.

This clone has only one observation. This chain joins TRBV7-9 and TRBJ1-4; D is unresolved. The CDR3 totals 14 residues. V shed 11 bases and J shed 4 bases, with 17 bases lying between them. Germline CDR1 is SEHNR and CDR2 is FQNEAQ (reference sequence). CDR3 amino acids: CAGGSRSHNEKLFF. The CDR3, as DNA: TGTGCCGGCGGTTCGAGGAGCCATAATGAAAAACTGTTTTTT.

In this sample, this clone turned up once. The chain recombines TRBV18 with TRBJ1-2, with D possibly TRBD1 on 5 matching bases. Germline CDR1 reads KGHSH; CDR2 reads LQKENI. The CDR3 totals 13 residues. Trimming cost V 2 bases and J 6 bases, with 10 bases left between them. The CDR3, as DNA: TGTGCCAGCTCACCAAGGGACTCGGATGGCTACACCTTC. The encoded protein is CASSPRDSDGYTF.

The chain joins TRBV27 to TRBJ1-5; 7 nucleotides agree with TRBD1. The CDR3 has 17 residues. Germline CDR1 is MNHEY and CDR2 is SMNVEV (reference sequence). V was clipped by 6 bases and J by 2 bases; unmatched bases: 13. In DNA, the CDR3 is TGTGCCAGCAGCCAAAGGACAGGCACATCGGGCAATCAGCCCCAGCATTTT. This sequence encodes CASSQRTGTSGNQPQHF.

A word on this clone: The sample contains more than one DNA sequence encoding this CDR3. This chain connects TRBV18 to TRBJ2-5; perhaps TRBD1 as D (6 bases). Germline-derived CDR1 and CDR2 are KGHSH and LQKENI. This CDR3 contains 13 residues. The V and J ends lost 2 bases and 4 bases respectively, with 8 bases between them. CDR3 amino acids: CASSPGGPETQYF. In DNA, the CDR3 is TGTGCCAGCTCACCAGGGGGCCCAGAGACCCAGTACTTC.

The genes are TRBV5-1 and TRBJ2-7; 7 nucleotides agree with TRBD2. CDR1 and CDR2 (germline): SGHRS, YFSETQ. The CDR3 extends over 14 amino acids. J lost 0 bases, V lost 4 bases, and 4 bases had no gene match. The CDR3 DNA reads TGCGCCAGCAGCACCGGCGGGGGCTCCTACGAGCAGTACTTC. Amino acid sequence: CASSTGGGSYEQYF.

The CDR3 DNA sequence: TGTGCCAGCAGCCGGGACAGGGAGTATTTT. Protein: CASSRDREYF. The chain links TRBV7-9 to TRBJ2-3; TRBD1 matches 9 bases. The V and J ends lost 5 bases and 13 bases, in that order; junction bases with no gene match: 1. CDR1 is SEHNR and CDR2 is FQNEAQ in the germline V gene (reference sequence). The CDR3 has 10 residues.

The rearrangement links TRBV6-5 to TRBJ1-2, with D unresolved. The V gene lost 0 bases and the J gene lost 6 bases, with 11 bases spanning the gap. Germline loops: CDR1 MNHEY, CDR2 SVGAGI. This CDR3 has 14 residues. Written as DNA, the CDR3 is TGTGCCAGCAGTTACTCCTCGGGTGAGGATGGCTACACCTTC. It encodes CASSYSSGEDGYTF.